This is a list of T cell receptor beta chains from one sample in a study of blood T cell repertoires in COVID-19. TCRdb keeps only in-frame clones here, not all; method: immunoSEQ multiplex PCR. The sample consists of about 370,000 clones, approximately 88% of them appearing once. Sequencing input: peripheral blood. The receptor source for this set is a woman in her thirties with COVID-19, enrolled during active disease. CDR3s include the opening cysteine and the closing phenylalanine or tryptophan. Fields, in order: J gene, CDR3 length, D gene, V gene, CDR3 protein, CDR3 DNA. A D gene is named only where the DNA matches it firmly.

TRBJ1-5 14 TRBD1 TRBV19 CASRDRGSDQPQHF TGTGCCAGCAGGGACAGGGGGTCGGATCAGCCCCAGCATTTT
TRBJ1-4 15 . TRBV3-1/TRBV3-2 CASRPSLATNEKLFF TGTGCCAGCAGGCCAAGCCTGGCAACTAATGAAAAACTGTTTTTT
TRBJ2-5 13 TRBD1 TRBV25-1 CASREDRAETQYF TGTGCCAGCAGAGAGGACAGGGCCGAGACCCAGTACTTC
TRBJ1-1 14 TRBD1 TRBV6-5 CASKDRGMNTEAFF TGTGCCAGCAAGGACAGGGGCATGAACACTGAAGCTTTCTTT
TRBJ1-4 13 . TRBV7-9 CASSPRGSEKLFF TGTGCCAGCAGCCCCCGAGGGAGTGAAAAACTGTTTTTT
TRBJ1-5 16 TRBD1 TRBV28 CASSLRQGFSNQPQHF TGTGCCAGCAGTTTAAGACAGGGGTTCAGCAATCAGCCCCAGCATTTT
TRBJ1-2 12 . TRBV30 CAWSGTGLGYTF TGTGCCTGGAGTGGAACAGGGCTTGGCTACACCTTC
TRBJ2-2 15 TRBD1 TRBV6-5 CASRGQGADTGELFF TGTGCCAGCAGAGGACAGGGGGCCGACACCGGGGAGCTGTTTTTT
TRBJ2-1 14 TRBD2 TRBV18 CASSPSGTYNEQFF TGTGCCAGCTCACCGAGCGGGACCTACAATGAGCAGTTCTTC
TRBJ2-1 15 TRBD1 TRBV28 CASSSRTGGYNEQFF TGTGCCAGCAGTTCCCGGACAGGGGGCTACAATGAGCAGTTCTTC
TRBJ1-2 15 . TRBV6-2/TRBV6-3 CASSYEPFLNYGYTF TGTGCCAGCAGTTATGAGCCGTTCCTTAACTATGGCTACACCTTC
TRBJ2-5 19 . TRBV7-2 CASSLPHRGSVAGQETQYF TGTGCCAGCAGCTTACCTCACAGGGGATCGGTAGCGGGGCAAGAGACCCAGTACTTC
TRBJ2-2 17 . TRBV11-2 CASSSRGRGSDTGELFF TGTGCCAGCAGCTCTAGGGGCCGGGGGTCGGACACCGGGGAGCTGTTTTTT
TRBJ2-7 14 . TRBV3-1/TRBV3-2 CASSQEGASTEQYF TGTGCCAGCAGCCAAGAGGGGGCTAGCACCGAGCAGTACTTC
TRBJ1-5 14 . TRBV10-3 CATEPGMGNQPQHF TGTGCCACCGAACCAGGGATGGGCAATCAGCCCCAGCATTTT
TRBJ2-7 14 . TRBV3-1/TRBV3-2 CASSQGPGDYEQYF TGTGCCAGCAGCCAAGGCCCCGGGGACTACGAGCAGTACTTC
TRBJ2-2 15 TRBD2 TRBV10-1 CASLYGLALSWELFF TGCGCCAGTTTATATGGACTAGCTCTATCTTGGGAGCTGTTTTTT
TRBJ2-1 13 . TRBV7-8 CASSLVMVSEQFF TGTGCCAGCAGCTTAGTTATGGTGAGTGAGCAGTTCTTC
TRBJ1-1 15 TRBD1 TRBV7-6 CASSLQTGGRPEAFF TGTGCCAGCAGCCTCCAGACAGGGGGTCGCCCTGAAGCTTTCTTT
TRBJ2-3 14 TRBD1 TRBV5-1 CASTGQGVADTQYF TGCGCCAGCACGGGGCAGGGGGTTGCAGATACGCAGTATTTT
TRBJ1-5 17 . TRBV19 CASSIGGAPTFNQPQHF TGTGCCAGTAGTATTGGGGGGGCCCCCACTTTCAATCAGCCCCAGCATTTT
TRBJ2-7 16 TRBD1 TRBV7-2 CASSLGMGQGKFEQYF TGTGCCAGCAGCTTAGGTATGGGACAGGGGAAGTTCGAGCAGTACTTC
TRBJ2-1 17 TRBD2 TRBV18 CASSPPGAGGVYNEQFF TGTGCCAGCTCACCACCGGGAGCGGGAGGGGTCTACAATGAGCAGTTCTTC
TRBJ1-3 16 . TRBV11-2 CASTPNGGVTGNTIYF TGTGCCAGCACCCCGAATGGGGGGGTGACTGGAAACACCATATATTTT
TRBJ2-2 16 . TRBV27 CASSLSAPSRGGELFF TGTGCCAGCAGTTTATCAGCCCCGTCAAGGGGCGGGGAGCTGTTTTTT
TRBJ1-2 16 . TRBV4-1 CASSQDRGLPNYGYTF TGCGCCAGCAGCCAAGATCGTGGCTTGCCCAACTATGGCTACACCTTC